The following is a T cell receptor beta chain sequence with its context. Its antigen is still unknown. This entry comes from a study of Ad26.COV2.S vaccination and SARS-CoV-2 variants. CDR1 and CDR2 from the germline V gene are LGHDT and YNNKEL (reference sequence). The CDR3 has 11 amino acids. The V end was cut by 2 bases, the J end by 8 bases, with 6 bases between. Treatment meaning: around 19 received Ad26.COV2.S at low or high dose, single or two shots; about five received placebo; per-sample allocation not given. Collection of the samples took place on day 63 after the first injection of vaccine or placebo. Based in Boston, the donor was an adult of 18-55 years. Findings and caveats of the study: Assessments of TCR breadth and depth may have underestimated the total T cell responses.

The data were produced by immunoSEQ multiplex PCR, yet TCRdb's version contains in-frame clones alone and is incomplete. The sample consists of hundreds of thousands of clones, 70% to 90% of them appearing once. The source was peripheral blood, collected in a trial of Ad26.COV2.S vaccine versus placebo. The V call is TRBV3-1 (or the pseudogene TRBV3-2), the J call TRBJ1-2; D remains ambiguous. The sequence was collected from a person between 18 and 65 years old who received the Ad26.COV2.S COVID-19 vaccine or a placebo. CDR3 in amino acids: CASSQNQGYTF. CDR3 DNA: TGTGCCAGCAGCCAAAATCAGGGCTACACCTTC.